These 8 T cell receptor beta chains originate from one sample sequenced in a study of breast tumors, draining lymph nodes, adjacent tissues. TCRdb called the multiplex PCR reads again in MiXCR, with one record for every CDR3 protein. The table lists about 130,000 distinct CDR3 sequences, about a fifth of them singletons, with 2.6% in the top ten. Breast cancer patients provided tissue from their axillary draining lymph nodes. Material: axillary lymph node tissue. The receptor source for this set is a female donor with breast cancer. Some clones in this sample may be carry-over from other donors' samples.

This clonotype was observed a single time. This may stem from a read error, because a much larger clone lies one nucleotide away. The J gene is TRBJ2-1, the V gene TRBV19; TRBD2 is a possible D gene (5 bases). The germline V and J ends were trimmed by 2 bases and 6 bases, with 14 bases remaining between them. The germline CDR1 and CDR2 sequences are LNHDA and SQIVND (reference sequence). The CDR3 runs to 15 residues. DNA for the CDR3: TGTGCCAGTAGTATACAATCGGCGGGTACCAATGAGCAGTTCTTC. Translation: CASSIQSAGTNEQFF.

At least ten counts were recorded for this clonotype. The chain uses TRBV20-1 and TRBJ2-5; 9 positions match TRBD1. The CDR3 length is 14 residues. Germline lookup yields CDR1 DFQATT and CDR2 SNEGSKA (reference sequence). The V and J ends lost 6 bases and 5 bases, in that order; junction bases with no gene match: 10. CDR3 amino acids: CSADRQGVGETQYF. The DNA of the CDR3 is TGCAGTGCGGATCGACAGGGGGTCGGGGAGACCCAGTACTTC.

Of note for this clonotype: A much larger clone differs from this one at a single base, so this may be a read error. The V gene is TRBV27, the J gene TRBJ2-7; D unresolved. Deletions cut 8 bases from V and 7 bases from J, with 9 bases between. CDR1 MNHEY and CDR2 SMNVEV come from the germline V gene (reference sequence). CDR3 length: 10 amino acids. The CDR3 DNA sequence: TGTGCCAGCGGTTGCCGGGAGCAGTACTTC. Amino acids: CASGCREQYF.

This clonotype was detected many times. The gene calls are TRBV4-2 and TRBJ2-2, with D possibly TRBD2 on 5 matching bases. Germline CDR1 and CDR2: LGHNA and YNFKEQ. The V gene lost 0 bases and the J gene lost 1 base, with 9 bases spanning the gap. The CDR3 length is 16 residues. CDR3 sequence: CASSQDLGRNTGELFF. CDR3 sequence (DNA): TGTGCCAGCAGCCAAGATCTAGGGAGGAACACCGGGGAGCTGTTTTTT.

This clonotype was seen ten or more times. This chain's CDR3 is CASSYSSGYNEQFF. For the CDR3, the DNA is TGTGCCAGCAGTTACTCTAGCGGTTACAATGAGCAGTTCTTC. The chain carries TRBV6-6 and TRBJ2-1; possibly TRBD2 for D (6 bases). This CDR3 has 14 amino acids. The V gene's germline CDR1 is MNHNY and CDR2 SVGAGI (reference sequence). V dropped 0 bases and J dropped 4 bases, with 7 bases sitting between them.

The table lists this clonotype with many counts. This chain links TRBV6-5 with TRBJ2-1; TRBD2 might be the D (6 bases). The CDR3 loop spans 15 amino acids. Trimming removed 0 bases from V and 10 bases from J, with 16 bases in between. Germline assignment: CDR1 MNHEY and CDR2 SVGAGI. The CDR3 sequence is CASSYSTAGKGEQFF. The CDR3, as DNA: TGTGCCAGCAGTTACTCGACAGCGGGTAAAGGAGAGCAGTTCTTC.

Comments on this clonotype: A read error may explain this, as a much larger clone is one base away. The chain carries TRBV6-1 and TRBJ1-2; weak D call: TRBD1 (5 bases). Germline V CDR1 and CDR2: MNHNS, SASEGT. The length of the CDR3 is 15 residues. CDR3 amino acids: CASSETKSGSYGNTF. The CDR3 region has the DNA TGTGCCAGCAGTGAAACAAAGTCAGGGTCCTATGGCAACACCTTC.

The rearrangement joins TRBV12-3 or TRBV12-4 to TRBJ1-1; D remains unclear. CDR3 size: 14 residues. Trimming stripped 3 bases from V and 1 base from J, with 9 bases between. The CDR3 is CASSFGQSNTEAFF. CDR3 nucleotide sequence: TGTGCCAGCAGTTTTGGGCAGTCGAACACTGAAGCTTTCTTT.